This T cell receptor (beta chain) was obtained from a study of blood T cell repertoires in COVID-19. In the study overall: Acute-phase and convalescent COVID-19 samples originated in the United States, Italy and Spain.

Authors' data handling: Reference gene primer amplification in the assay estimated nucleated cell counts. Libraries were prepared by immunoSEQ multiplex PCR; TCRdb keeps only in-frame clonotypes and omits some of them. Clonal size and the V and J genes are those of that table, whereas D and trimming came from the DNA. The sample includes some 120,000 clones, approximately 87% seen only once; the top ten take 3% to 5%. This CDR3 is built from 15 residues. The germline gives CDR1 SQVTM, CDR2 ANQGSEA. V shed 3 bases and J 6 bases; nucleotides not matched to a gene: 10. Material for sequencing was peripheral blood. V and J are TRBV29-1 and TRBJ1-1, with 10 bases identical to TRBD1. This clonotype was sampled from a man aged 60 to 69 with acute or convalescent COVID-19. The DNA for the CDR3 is TGCAGCGTTGATACATCGGACAGGGGGTTCGCTGAAGCTTTCTTT. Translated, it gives CSVDTSDRGFAEAFF. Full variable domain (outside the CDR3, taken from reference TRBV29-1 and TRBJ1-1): SAVISQKPSRDICQRGTSLTIQCQVDSQVTMMFWYRQQPGQSLTLIATANQGSEATYESGFVIDKFPISRPNLTFSTLTVSNMSPEDSSIYLCSVDTSDRGFAEAFFGQGTRLTVV.